These 4 T cell receptor beta chains originate from one sample sequenced in a study of T cell responses to AZD1222 COVID-19 vaccine. Here immunoSEQ multiplex PCR was the method, and the copy in TCRdb shows in-frame clones only, minus some. Among approximately 110,000 clones listed, about 87% were seen once. Sequences were derived from peripheral blood, sampled on day 0 of AZD1222 vaccination. The source is an adult in good health.

The chain carries TRBV28 and TRBJ2-4; D gene uncertain. Trimming removed 5 bases at V and 6 bases at J, with 8 bases between. The CDR3 length is 12 residues. CDR1 is MDHEN, CDR2 SYDVKM, per germline. CDR3 protein: CASSNAVNIQYF. The CDR3 coding sequence is TGTGCCAGCAGTAACGCAGTAAACATTCAGTACTTC.

This rearrangement joins TRBV10-1 to TRBJ2-4, with D uncertain. Per the germline V gene, CDR1 is WNHNN and CDR2 is SYGVQD (reference sequence). Trimming left V 3 bases short and J 5 bases short, with 5 bases between. The CDR3 runs 12 residues. Here the CDR3 DNA reads TGCGCCAGCAGTGACTCGGAAAACATTCAGTACTTC. Encoded protein: CASSDSENIQYF.

The rearrangement joins TRBV10-1 to TRBJ2-7; D is perhaps TRBD2 (5 bases). The germline V gene has CDR1 WNHNN and CDR2 SYGVQD (reference sequence). The CDR3 contains 12 residues. With 0 bases removed from V and 7 bases from J, the gap between germline ends came to 7 bases. The CDR3 is CASSESGGEQYF. Here the CDR3 DNA reads TGCGCCAGCAGTGAGTCTGGCGGGGAGCAGTACTTC.

The chain uses TRBV12-3 or TRBV12-4 and TRBJ1-2; 9 bases map to TRBD1. With 6 bases clipped from V and 10 bases from J, the junction kept 3 bases outside the gene matches. The CDR3 loop spans 11 amino acids. In DNA, the CDR3 is TGTGCCAGCAGGGACAGGGGTGACTACACCTTC. This gives the protein CASRDRGDYTF.